These 8 T cell receptor beta chains share one sample of origin, sequenced in a study of cytomegalovirus exposure and HLA in healthy donors. Assay: immunoSEQ multiplex PCR; the TCRdb copy retains only in-frame clones and omits some. The data hold 200,000 or so clones, with approximately 88% observed a single time. The sample comprised PBMCs. Receptor source: a man aged 18 to 29 in good health and CMV-seropositive.

The CDR3: CASSEYLLAERGEQYF. CDR3 coding DNA: TGTGCCAGCAGTGAATACCTCCTAGCGGAACGGGGGGAGCAGTACTTC. The chain carries TRBV25-1 and TRBJ2-7, with 7 bases identical to TRBD2. The germline V gene has CDR1 MGHDK and CDR2 SYGVNS. CDR3 length equals 16 residues. J gave up 7 bases and V 0 bases, and 12 bases lay outside the gene matches.

The V call is TRBV14, the J call TRBJ2-1, with a possible D match to TRBD1 (6 bases). V shed 3 bases and J shed 0 bases, with 9 bases lying between them. The CDR3 has 15 residues. The germline V gene encodes CDR1 SGHDN and CDR2 FVKESK. The CDR3 sequence is CASSQYRVSYNEQFF. In DNA, the CDR3 is TGTGCCAGCAGCCAGTACAGGGTCTCCTACAATGAGCAGTTCTTC.

The V gene is TRBV6-1, the J gene TRBJ2-7; 8 bases align to TRBD2. V lost 3 bases to trimming and J lost 1 base; unmatched junction nucleotides: 2. Germline V gene lookup returns CDR1 MNHNS and CDR2 SASEGT. This CDR3 has 14 amino acids. The CDR3: CASSEGLGSYEQYF. As DNA, the CDR3 is TGTGCCAGCAGTGAGGGACTAGGGTCCTACGAGCAGTACTTC.

The chain links TRBV5-7 to TRBJ2-1; 9 bases line up with TRBD1. TRBV5-7 falls under the ORF class, with uncertain function. This CDR3 spans 15 amino acids. V lost 3 bases, J lost 8 bases, and 9 bases stayed unmatched. CDR3 protein: CASSCTRDREDEQFF. The CDR3 DNA follows: TGTGCCAGCAGCTGTACACGGGACAGGGAGGATGAGCAGTTCTTC.

In regard to this clone: Other DNA sequences in this specimen translate into the identical CDR3. The chain couples TRBV19 to TRBJ1-5; perhaps TRBD1 as D (5 bases). Between the trimmed V and J ends, which lost 2 bases and 4 bases, there was a span of 9 bases. Germline V CDR1 and CDR2: LNHDA, SQIVND (reference sequence). The CDR3 spans 14 residues. CDR3 loop: CASSIRGSNQPQHF. CDR3 coding DNA: TGTGCCAGTAGTATAAGGGGCTCTAATCAGCCCCAGCATTTT.

V gene TRBV30 combines with J gene TRBJ2-5, with D possibly TRBD1 on 7 matching bases. Germline lookup yields CDR1 GTSNPN and CDR2 SVGIG (reference sequence). Trimming took 7 bases from V and 1 from J, leaving 16 bases between them. The CDR3 consists of 14 residues. CDR3 sequence reads: CASRGVELQETQYF. The CDR3 nucleotides are TGTGCCTCCAGGGGGGTGGAGCTCCAAGAGACCCAGTACTTC. The variable domain in full, completed from reference TRBV30 and TRBJ2-5, reads SQTIHQWPATLVQPVGSPLSLECTVEGTSNPNLYWYRQAAGRGLQLLFYSVGIGQISSEVPQNLSASRPQDRQFILSSKKLLLSDSGFYLCASRGVELQETQYFGPGTRLLVL.

The chain joins TRBV20-1 to TRBJ1-2; TRBD1 might be the D (6 bases). The ends were cut back, 1 base at V and 13 bases at J, with 10 bases in the middle. This CDR3 is built from 10 residues. Looked up from germline, CDR1 is DFQATT and CDR2 is SNEGSKA (reference sequence). CDR3 DNA: TGCAGTGCTAGAGTGCAGGGGACCACCTTC. Protein: CSARVQGTTF.

This chain uses TRBV15 with TRBJ1-1; unclear D gene. The CDR3 has 15 amino acids. CDR1 is LNHNV, CDR2 YYDKDF, per germline (reference sequence). V gave up 0 bases and J gave up 0 bases, with 8 bases separating them. CDR3 loop: CATSRDASLNTEAFF. The CDR3 bases are TGTGCCACCAGCAGAGATGCCAGTCTGAACACTGAAGCTTTCTTT.